These 8 T cell receptor beta chains came from one sample sequenced in a study of T cell changes during pregnancy in multiple sclerosis. Generated by immunoSEQ multiplex PCR, the TCRdb table keeps only in-frame clones and is missing some. In the table there are 75,000 to 100,000 clones, roughly 89% of which are singletons. The sample in question was peripheral blood, obtained after pregnancy. These receptors were obtained from a female donor in good health, enrolled as a control in a pregnancy study.

The rearrangement joins TRBV21-1 to TRBJ2-1; the table gives TRBD1 as D, unverified against the DNA. TRBV21-1 is a known pseudogene. The length of the CDR3 is 15 residues. CDR3 region: CASSTGRTEYNEQFF. The CDR3 nucleotides read TGTGCCAGCAGCACCGGCAGGACAGAATACAATGAGCAGTTCTTC.

The chain links TRBV5-5 to TRBJ2-3; TRBD1 is a possible D gene (5 bases). This CDR3 is built from 16 residues. The V gene's germline CDR1 is SGHKS and CDR2 YYEKEE (reference sequence). Trimming removed 2 bases at V and 2 bases at J, with 15 bases between. This chain's CDR3 is CASSFKTVLNTDTQYF. In DNA, the CDR3 is TGTGCCAGCAGCTTCAAGACAGTCTTGAACACAGATACGCAGTATTTT.

In its sample, this clone was seen once. The rearrangement links TRBV7-3 to TRBJ1-6, with D possibly TRBD1 on 5 matching bases. This CDR3 comprises 14 residues. V dropped 0 bases and J dropped 7 bases, with 7 bases sitting between them. Germline-derived CDR1 and CDR2 are SGHTA and FQGTGA. The chain's CDR3 is CASSLTGVNSPLHF. The CDR3 DNA reads TGTGCCAGCAGCTTAACAGGGGTCAATTCACCCCTCCACTTT. The variable domain in full, completed from reference TRBV7-3 and TRBJ1-6, reads GAGVSQTPSNKVTEKGKYVELRCDPISGHTALYWYRQSLGQGPEFLIYFQGTGAADDSGLPNDRFFAVRPEGSVSTLKIQRTERGDSAVYLCASSLTGVNSPLHFGNGTRLTVT.

V and J are TRBV6-5 and TRBJ2-7; 7 nucleotides line up with TRBD1. The J segment lost 3 bases and the V segment lost 8 bases, leaving 7 bases of the junction unmatched. The CDR3 covers 13 residues. Per germline, CDR1 MNHEY and CDR2 SVGAGI. The CDR3 DNA reads TGTGCCAGCTCGGGACAGCCCGACTACGAGCAGTACTTC. Its translation is CASSGQPDYEQYF.

The chain links TRBV7-2 to TRBJ2-1, with D tentatively TRBD2 (5 bases). This CDR3 has 11 amino acids. V dropped 7 bases and J dropped 8 bases, with 9 bases sitting between them. Germline-derived CDR1 and CDR2 are SGHTA and FQGNSA. CDR3 in DNA: TGTGCCAGCATCAGGAGGTATGAGCAGTTCTTC. It specifies CASIRRYEQFF.

The CDR3 sequence is CASSQEKTGADTQYF. For the CDR3, the DNA is TGCGCCAGCAGCCAAGAAAAAACAGGGGCAGATACGCAGTATTTT. The rearrangement uses TRBV4-3 and TRBJ2-3; 7 bases are shared with TRBD1. Trimming at V came to 0 bases and at J to 4 bases, leaving 4 bases not matched to a gene. This CDR3 has 15 residues. Germline V lookup: CDR1 LGHNA, CDR2 YSLEER.

The V gene is TRBV9, the J gene TRBJ2-5; 8 positions match TRBD1. Germline lookup yields CDR1 SGDLS and CDR2 YYNGEE. CDR3 length equals 15 residues. Trimming at V came to 0 bases and at J to 2 bases, leaving 3 bases not matched to a gene. The CDR3 loop is CASSVVGTGQETQYF. The CDR3 DNA sequence: TGTGCCAGCAGCGTAGTAGGGACAGGTCAAGAGACCCAGTACTTC.

This chain connects TRBV4-3 to TRBJ2-2; 7 nucleotides agree with TRBD2. The CDR3 contains 15 residues. Germline V gives CDR1 LGHNA, CDR2 YSLEER. The V segment lost 3 bases and the J segment 4 bases; nucleotides outside the gene matches: 5. The CDR3 reads CASSQGVAGTGELFF. CDR3 DNA: TGCGCCAGCAGCCAGGGGGTAGCGGGCACCGGGGAGCTGTTTTTT.